The 20 T cell receptor beta chains below were found in one sample sequenced in a study of T cell responses to AZD1222 COVID-19 vaccine. Sequenced by immunoSEQ multiplex PCR; TCRdb stores in-frame clones only, minus some. The repertoire includes about 79,000 clones, 80% of them detected once, and roughly a fifth sits in the top ten. The sample in question was peripheral blood, obtained on day 0 of AZD1222 vaccination. The receptors come from an adult in good health.

The chain is built from TRBV18 and TRBJ1-5, with D perhaps TRBD1 (5 bases). The CDR3 runs 15 residues. Per germline, CDR1 KGHSH and CDR2 LQKENI. Trimming cost V 3 bases and J 1 base, with 10 bases left between them. CDR3 DNA: TGTGCCAGCTCACCGGGGCAGATCAGCAATCAGCCCCAGCATTTT. This translates into CASSPGQISNQPQHF.

The V call is TRBV5-6, the J call TRBJ2-2; no clear D. CDR3 size: 17 residues. Germline CDR1 reads SGHDT; CDR2 reads YYEEEE. V lost 1 base to trimming and J lost 0 bases, with 13 bases between them. CDR3 in amino acids: CASSLSPSKANTGELFF. CDR3 DNA: TGTGCCAGCAGCTTGAGTCCCTCAAAGGCGAACACCGGGGAGCTGTTTTTT.

The rearrangement joins TRBV27 to TRBJ1-1; TRBD1 is a possible D gene (6 bases). The CDR3 runs to 14 residues. Germline values: CDR1 MNHEY, CDR2 SMNVEV (reference sequence). The V end lost 6 bases, the J end lost 11 bases, and 22 bases lay between the germline ends. Written as DNA, the CDR3 is TGTGCCAGCAGCGCAACCCATAACAGGGTAGGGGCTTTCTTT. This codes for CASSATHNRVGAFF.

In DNA, the CDR3 is TGTGCCAGCAGTTTAGGCGTTTCTAACTATGGCTACACCTTC. Protein sequence: CASSLGVSNYGYTF. The chain recombines TRBV28 with TRBJ1-2, with D uncertain. The V end lost 2 bases, the J end lost 0 bases, and 7 bases lay between the germline ends. Per germline, CDR1 MDHEN and CDR2 SYDVKM. The CDR3 consists of 14 residues.

This chain links TRBV10-2 with TRBJ1-1, with D hard to call. The germline gives CDR1 WSHSY, CDR2 SAAADI. There are 15 residues in the CDR3. The ends were cut back, 6 bases at V and 1 base at J, with 15 bases in the middle. For the CDR3, the DNA is TGCGCCAGCAGATTTAGTCCGGGAGGGAACACTGAAGCTTTCTTT. Translation gives CASRFSPGGNTEAFF.

The CDR3 nucleotides are TGTGCCAGCAGTGGCGGGAGGGGGGCTACTAATGAAAAACTGTTTTTT. Encoded protein: CASSGGRGATNEKLFF. The chain couples TRBV6-1 to TRBJ1-4; the D gene is possibly TRBD1 (6 bases). CDR3 length: 16 residues. The germline gives CDR1 MNHNS, CDR2 SASEGT. V shed 4 bases and J shed 2 bases, with 14 bases lying between them.

The chain joins TRBV10-2 to TRBJ1-5; tentatively, D is TRBD1 (6 bases). V shed 2 bases and J shed 6 bases, with 11 bases lying between them. The CDR3 is 14 amino acids. Germline V lookup: CDR1 WSHSY, CDR2 SAAADI. For the CDR3, the DNA is TGCGCCAGCAGTGAGGGGTACAGGGCTCAGCCCCAGCATTTT. This codes for CASSEGYRAQPQHF.

The rearrangement uses TRBV5-4 and TRBJ2-3, with 7 bases identical to TRBD2. V dropped 5 bases and J dropped 4; count of bases not matched to a gene: 10. Germline V lookup: CDR1 SGHNT, CDR2 YYREEE (reference sequence). The CDR3 contains 15 residues. CDR3 coding DNA: TGTGCCAGCAGTACAGGACTAGTATGGCCAGATACGCAGTATTTT. This sequence encodes CASSTGLVWPDTQYF.

The rearrangement uses TRBV11-2 and TRBJ2-7, with TRBD1 matching over 7 bases. The V gene's germline CDR1 is SGHAT and CDR2 FQNNGV. V lost 5 bases, J lost 5 bases, and 9 bases stayed unmatched. The CDR3 runs to 14 residues. CDR3 residues: CASSTWDSLDEQYF. The CDR3 DNA is TGTGCCAGCAGCACCTGGGACAGTCTGGACGAGCAGTACTTC. Full variable domain (rest looked up from reference TRBV11-2 and TRBJ2-7): EAGVAQSPRYKIIEKRQSVAFWCNPISGHATLYWYQQILGQGPKLLIQFQNNGVVDDSQLPKDRFSAERLKGVDSTLKIQPAKLEDSAVYLCASSTWDSLDEQYFGPGTRLTVT.

The chain is built from TRBV5-4 and TRBJ2-1, with D perhaps matching TRBD1 or TRBD2 (5 bases each). Germline V lookup: CDR1 SGHNT, CDR2 YYREEE (reference sequence). This CDR3 is built from 15 residues. Trimming left V 0 bases short and J 1 base short, with 8 bases between. CDR3 loop: CASSLEWGSYNEQFF. Written as DNA, the CDR3 is TGTGCCAGCAGCTTGGAATGGGGGTCCTACAATGAGCAGTTCTTC.

The chain has TRBV19 and TRBJ2-7; 11 bases align to TRBD2. Losses at the gene ends were 5 bases for V and 7 bases for J; bases not matched to a gene: 4. Per the germline V gene, CDR1 is LNHDA and CDR2 is SQIVND (reference sequence). The CDR3 totals 13 residues. The CDR3 is CASSRRTSGEQYF. In DNA, the CDR3 is TGTGCCAGTAGTCGAAGGACTAGCGGGGAGCAGTACTTC.

This chain links TRBV3-1 (or the pseudogene TRBV3-2) with TRBJ2-7, with D maybe TRBD2 (6 bases). Germline loops: CDR1 LGHDT, CDR2 YNNKEL (reference sequence). The V gene lost 3 bases and the J gene lost 7 bases, with 13 bases spanning the gap. The CDR3 spans 13 residues. The CDR3: CASSHGAAGEQYF. In DNA form, the CDR3 reads TGTGCCAGCAGCCATGGCGCTGCGGGGGAGCAGTACTTC.

This clone has a single count. The rearrangement links TRBV3-1 (or the pseudogene TRBV3-2) to TRBJ2-3; D might be TRBD1 (5 bases). This CDR3 contains 16 residues. Germline assignment: CDR1 LGHDT and CDR2 YNNKEL (reference sequence). Trimming stripped 1 base from V and 0 bases from J, with 11 bases between. The CDR3 DNA reads as TGTGCCAGCAGCCAAGTGCAGGGAAGGAGCACAGATACGCAGTATTTT. Protein: CASSQVQGRSTDTQYF.

This chain connects TRBV18 to TRBJ2-3; D tentatively fits TRBD1 or TRBD2 (5 bases each). The CDR3 loop spans 15 amino acids. The germline V gene encodes CDR1 KGHSH and CDR2 LQKENI. V lost 3 bases to trimming and J lost 0 bases, with 10 bases between them. In DNA, the CDR3 is TGTGCCAGCTCACCGGGGACGGCTAGCACAGATACGCAGTATTTT. This translates into CASSPGTASTDTQYF.

The rearrangement joins TRBV5-4 to TRBJ2-7; D remains unclear. Germline V lookup: CDR1 SGHNT, CDR2 YYREEE (reference sequence). The ends were cut back, 1 base at V and 3 bases at J, with 11 bases in the middle. CDR3 length: 14 amino acids. The CDR3: CASSLRTANYEQYF. The CDR3 nucleotides are TGTGCCAGCAGCTTGAGAACAGCAAACTACGAGCAGTACTTC.

This clone has only a few counts. The chain couples TRBV11-2 to TRBJ2-7; the D gene is possibly TRBD2 (6 bases). The CDR3 is 13 amino acids. Germline V gives CDR1 SGHAT, CDR2 FQNNGV. Between the trimmed V and J ends, which lost 6 bases and 0 bases, there was a span of 9 bases. CDR3 DNA sequence: TGTGCCAGCAGGGCCGGGAGCTCCTACGAGCAGTACTTC. It translates to CASRAGSSYEQYF.

This chain joins TRBV5-4 and TRBJ1-3; 12 bases map to TRBD1. The germline gives CDR1 SGHNT, CDR2 YYREEE (reference sequence). Trimming removed 4 bases from V and 0 bases from J; junction bases left unmatched: 2. CDR3 length: 16 residues. The CDR3 bases are TGTGCCAGCAGCACGGGACAGGGGGCCTCTGGAAACACCATATATTTT. Protein sequence: CASSTGQGASGNTIYF.

The J gene is TRBJ2-7, the V gene TRBV2, with 10 nucleotides matching TRBD1. The germline CDR1 and CDR2 sequences are SNHLY and FYNNEI. This CDR3 contains 15 residues. The V segment lost 4 bases and the J segment 3 bases; nucleotides outside the gene matches: 6. CDR3 amino acids: CASSGGQGVIYEQYF. The CDR3 coding sequence is TGTGCCAGCAGTGGAGGACAGGGGGTGATCTACGAGCAGTACTTC.

V usage is TRBV15 and J usage is TRBJ2-7; TRBD1 might be the D (6 bases). CDR1 and CDR2 (germline): LNHNV, YYDKDF (reference sequence). CDR3 size: 12 residues. Trimming stripped 7 bases from V and 5 bases from J, with 12 bases between. CDR3 sequence: CATKQGPNEQYF. CDR3 DNA sequence: TGTGCCACCAAACAGGGCCCCAACGAGCAGTACTTC.

The chain links TRBV7-9 to TRBJ1-1, with D hard to call. The CDR3 extends over 16 amino acids. V lost 3 bases, J lost 0 bases, and 14 bases lay in between. Germline V gene data show CDR1 as SEHNR and CDR2 as FQNEAQ (reference sequence). The CDR3 DNA reads TGTGCCAGCAGCTTTTATGAGGGTAACTTGAACACTGAAGCTTTCTTT. Translating it yields CASSFYEGNLNTEAFF. The full variable domain, completed using reference TRBV7-9 and TRBJ1-1, is DTGVSQNPRHKITKRGQNVTFRCDPISEHNRLYWYRQTLGQGPEFLTYFQNEAQLEKSRLLSDRFSAERPKGSFSTLEIQRTEQGDSAMYLCASSFYEGNLNTEAFFGQGTRLTVV.